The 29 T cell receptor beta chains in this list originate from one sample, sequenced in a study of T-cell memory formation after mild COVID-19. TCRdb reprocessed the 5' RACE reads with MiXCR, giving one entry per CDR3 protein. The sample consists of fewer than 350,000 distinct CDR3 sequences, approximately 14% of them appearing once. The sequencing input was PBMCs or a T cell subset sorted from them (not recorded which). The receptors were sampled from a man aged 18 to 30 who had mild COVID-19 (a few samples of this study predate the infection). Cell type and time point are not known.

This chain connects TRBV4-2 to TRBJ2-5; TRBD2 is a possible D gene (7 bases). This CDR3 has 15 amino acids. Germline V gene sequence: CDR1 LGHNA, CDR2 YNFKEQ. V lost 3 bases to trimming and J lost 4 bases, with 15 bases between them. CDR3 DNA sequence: TGTGCCAGCAGCCAGGGGGGGCTCGTCACAGAGACCCAGTACTTC. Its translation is CASSQGGLVTETQYF.

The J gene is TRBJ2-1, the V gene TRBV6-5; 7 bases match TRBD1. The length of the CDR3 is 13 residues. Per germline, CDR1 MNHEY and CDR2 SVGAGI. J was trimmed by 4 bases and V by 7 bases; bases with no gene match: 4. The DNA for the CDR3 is TGTGCCAGCACCCCGACAGGGTACAATGAGCAGTTCTTC. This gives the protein CASTPTGYNEQFF.

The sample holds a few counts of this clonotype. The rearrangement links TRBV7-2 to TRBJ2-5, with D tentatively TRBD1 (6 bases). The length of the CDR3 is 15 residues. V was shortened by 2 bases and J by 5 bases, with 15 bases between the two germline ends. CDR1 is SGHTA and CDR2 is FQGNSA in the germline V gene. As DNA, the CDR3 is TGTGCCAGCAGCTTACAGGGGACCCTCCGGGAGACCCAGTACTTC. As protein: CASSLQGTLRETQYF.

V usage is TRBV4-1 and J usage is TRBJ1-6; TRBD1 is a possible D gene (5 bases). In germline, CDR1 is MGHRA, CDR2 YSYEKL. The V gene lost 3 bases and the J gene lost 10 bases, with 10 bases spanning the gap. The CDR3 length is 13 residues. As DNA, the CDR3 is TGCGCCAGCAGCCAGCCCGGGACCTCACCCCTCCACTTT. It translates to CASSQPGTSPLHF.

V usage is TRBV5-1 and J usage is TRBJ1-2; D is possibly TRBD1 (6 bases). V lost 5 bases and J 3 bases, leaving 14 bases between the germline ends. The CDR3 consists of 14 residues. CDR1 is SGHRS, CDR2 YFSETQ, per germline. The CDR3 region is CASRPGRGDYGYTF. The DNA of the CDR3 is TGCGCCAGCAGACCCGGGAGGGGGGACTATGGCTACACCTTC.

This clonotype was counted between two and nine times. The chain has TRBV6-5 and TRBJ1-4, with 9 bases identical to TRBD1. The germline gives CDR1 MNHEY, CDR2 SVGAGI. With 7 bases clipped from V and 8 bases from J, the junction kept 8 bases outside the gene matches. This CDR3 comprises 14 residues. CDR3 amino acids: CASNPGTGTEKLFF. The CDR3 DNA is TGTGCCAGCAACCCCGGGACAGGGACAGAAAAACTGTTTTTT.

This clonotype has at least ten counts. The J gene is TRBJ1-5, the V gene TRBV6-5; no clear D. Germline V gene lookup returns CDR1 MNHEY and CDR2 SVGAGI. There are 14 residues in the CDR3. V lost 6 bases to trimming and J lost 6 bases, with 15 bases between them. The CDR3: CASSSRSRFQPQHF. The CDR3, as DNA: TGTGCCAGCAGCTCGCGGAGTAGGTTTCAGCCCCAGCATTTT.

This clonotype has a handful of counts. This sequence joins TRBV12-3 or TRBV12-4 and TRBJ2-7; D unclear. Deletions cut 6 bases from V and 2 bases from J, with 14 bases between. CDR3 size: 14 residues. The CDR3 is CASSLSLIAYEQYF. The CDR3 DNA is TGTGCCAGCAGCCTTTCCCTGATCGCCTACGAGCAGTACTTC.

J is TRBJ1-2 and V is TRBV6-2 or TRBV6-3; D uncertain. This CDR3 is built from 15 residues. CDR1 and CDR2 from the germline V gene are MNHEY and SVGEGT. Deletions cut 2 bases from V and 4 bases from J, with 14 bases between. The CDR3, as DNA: TGTGCCAGCAGTTACGGCGGCGCGAATACCTATGGCTACACCTTC. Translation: CASSYGGANTYGYTF.

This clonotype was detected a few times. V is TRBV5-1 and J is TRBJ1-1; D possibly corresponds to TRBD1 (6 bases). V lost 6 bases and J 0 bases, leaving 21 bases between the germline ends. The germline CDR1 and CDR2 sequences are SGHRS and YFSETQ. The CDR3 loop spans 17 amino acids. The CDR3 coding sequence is TGCGCCAGCACCTGGGGGGAAGGGGGGCTCATGAACACTGAAGCTTTCTTT. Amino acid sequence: CASTWGEGGLMNTEAFF.

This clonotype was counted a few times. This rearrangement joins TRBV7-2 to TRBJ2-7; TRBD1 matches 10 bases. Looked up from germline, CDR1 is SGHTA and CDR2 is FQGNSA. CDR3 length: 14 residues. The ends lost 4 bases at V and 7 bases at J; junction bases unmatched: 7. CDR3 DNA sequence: TGTGCCAGCAGCTACCGACAGGGGGCAGAGGAGCAGTACGTC. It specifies CASSYRQGAEEQYV.

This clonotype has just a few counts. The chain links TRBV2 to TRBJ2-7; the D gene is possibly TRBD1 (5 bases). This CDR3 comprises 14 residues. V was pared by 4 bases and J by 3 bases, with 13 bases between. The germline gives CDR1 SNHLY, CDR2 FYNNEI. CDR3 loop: CASSVEGVYYEQYF. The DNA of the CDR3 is TGTGCCAGCAGTGTGGAAGGGGTCTACTACGAGCAGTACTTC.

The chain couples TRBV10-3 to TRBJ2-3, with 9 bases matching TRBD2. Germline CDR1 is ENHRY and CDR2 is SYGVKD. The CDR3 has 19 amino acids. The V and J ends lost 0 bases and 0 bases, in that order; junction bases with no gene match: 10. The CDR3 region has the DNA TGTGCCATCAGTGAGTCGAGGGTAGCGGGGGTTCCTAGCACAGATACGCAGTATTTT. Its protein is CAISESRVAGVPSTDTQYF.

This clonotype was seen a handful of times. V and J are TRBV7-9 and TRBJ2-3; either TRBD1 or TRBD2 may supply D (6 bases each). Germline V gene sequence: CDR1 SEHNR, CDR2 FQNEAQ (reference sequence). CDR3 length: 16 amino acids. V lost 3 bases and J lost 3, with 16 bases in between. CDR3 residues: CASSFSRGAGTDTQYF. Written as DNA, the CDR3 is TGTGCCAGCAGCTTCTCGAGGGGGGCGGGAACAGATACGCAGTATTTT.

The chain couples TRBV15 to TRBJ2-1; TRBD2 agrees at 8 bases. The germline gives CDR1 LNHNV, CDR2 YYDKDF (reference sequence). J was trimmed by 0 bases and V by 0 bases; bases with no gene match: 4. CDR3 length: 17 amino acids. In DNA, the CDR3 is TGTGCCACCAGCAGAGAGATAGCGGGGAGCTCCTACAATGAGCAGTTCTTC. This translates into CATSREIAGSSYNEQFF.

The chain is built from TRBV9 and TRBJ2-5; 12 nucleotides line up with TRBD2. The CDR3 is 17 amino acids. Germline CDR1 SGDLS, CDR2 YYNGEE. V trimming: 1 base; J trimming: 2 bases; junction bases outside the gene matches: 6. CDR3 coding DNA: TGTGCCAGCAGCGTAAGACTAGCGGGGGACCCGCAAGAGACCCAGTACTTC. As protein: CASSVRLAGDPQETQYF.

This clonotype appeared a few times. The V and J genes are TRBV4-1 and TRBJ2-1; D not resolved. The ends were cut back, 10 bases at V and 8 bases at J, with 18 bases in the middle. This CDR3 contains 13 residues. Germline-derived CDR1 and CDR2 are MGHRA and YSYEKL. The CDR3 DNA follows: TGCGCCATAAAAGACCCCTCGGGCGATGAGCAGTTCTTC. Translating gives CAIKDPSGDEQFF.

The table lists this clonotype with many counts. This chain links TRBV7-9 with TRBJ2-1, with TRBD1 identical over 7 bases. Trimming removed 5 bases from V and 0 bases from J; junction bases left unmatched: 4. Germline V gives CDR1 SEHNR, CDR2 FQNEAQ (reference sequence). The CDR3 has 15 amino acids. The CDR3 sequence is CASSQTGYSYNEQFF. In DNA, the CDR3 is TGTGCCAGCAGCCAGACAGGGTACTCCTACAATGAGCAGTTCTTC.

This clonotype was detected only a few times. The CDR3 DNA reads TGTGCCAGCAGTTTAGGCCCTGGTATCGAGCAGTTCTTC. Translation: CASSLGPGIEQFF. The chain uses TRBV12-3 or TRBV12-4 and TRBJ2-1; no clear D. V was cut by 1 base and J by 10 bases, with 11 bases left in between. The CDR3 sequence is 13 residues long.

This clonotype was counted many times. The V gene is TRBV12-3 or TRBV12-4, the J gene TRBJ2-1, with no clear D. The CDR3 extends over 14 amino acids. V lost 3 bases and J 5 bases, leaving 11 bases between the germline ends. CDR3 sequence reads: CASSFLALNNEQFF. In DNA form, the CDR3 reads TGTGCCAGCAGTTTCCTGGCCCTAAACAATGAGCAGTTCTTC.

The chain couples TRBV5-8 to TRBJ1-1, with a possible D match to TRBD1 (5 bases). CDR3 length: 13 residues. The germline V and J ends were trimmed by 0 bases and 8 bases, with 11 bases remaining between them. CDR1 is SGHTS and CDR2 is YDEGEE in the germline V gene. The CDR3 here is CASSLDRRTEAFF. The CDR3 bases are TGTGCCAGCAGCTTGGACAGGCGGACCGAAGCTTTCTTT.

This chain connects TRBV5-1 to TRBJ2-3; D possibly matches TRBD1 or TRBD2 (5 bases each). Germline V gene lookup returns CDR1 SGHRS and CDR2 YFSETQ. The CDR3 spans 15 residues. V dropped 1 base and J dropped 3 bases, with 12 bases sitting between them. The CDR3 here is CASSLPREWTDTQYF. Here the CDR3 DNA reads TGCGCCAGCAGCTTGCCCAGGGAGTGGACAGATACGCAGTATTTT.

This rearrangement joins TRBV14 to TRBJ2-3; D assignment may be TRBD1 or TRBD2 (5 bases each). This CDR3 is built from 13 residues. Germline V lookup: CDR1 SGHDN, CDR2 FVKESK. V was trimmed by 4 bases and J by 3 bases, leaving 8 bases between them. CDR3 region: CASSPRETDTQYF. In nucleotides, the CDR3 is TGTGCCAGCAGCCCCAGGGAGACAGATACGCAGTATTTT. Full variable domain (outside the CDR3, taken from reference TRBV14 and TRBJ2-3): EAGVTQFPSHSVIEKGQTVTLRCDPISGHDNLYWYRRVMGKEIKFLLHFVKESKQDESGMPNNRFLAERTGGTYSTLKVQPAELEDSGVYFCASSPRETDTQYFGPGTRLTVL.

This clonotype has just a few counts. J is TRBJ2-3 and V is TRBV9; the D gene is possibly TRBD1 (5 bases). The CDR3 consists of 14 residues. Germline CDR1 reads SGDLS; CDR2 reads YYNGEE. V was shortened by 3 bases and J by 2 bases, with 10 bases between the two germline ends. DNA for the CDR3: TGTGCCAGCAGCGCTTACAGGTCCACAGATACGCAGTATTTT. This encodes CASSAYRSTDTQYF. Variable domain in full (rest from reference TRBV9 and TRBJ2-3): DSGVTQTPKHLITATGQRVTLRCSPRSGDLSVYWYQQSLDQGLQFLIQYYNGEERAKGNILERFSAQQFPDLHSELNLSSLELGDSALYFCASSAYRSTDTQYFGPGTRLTVL.

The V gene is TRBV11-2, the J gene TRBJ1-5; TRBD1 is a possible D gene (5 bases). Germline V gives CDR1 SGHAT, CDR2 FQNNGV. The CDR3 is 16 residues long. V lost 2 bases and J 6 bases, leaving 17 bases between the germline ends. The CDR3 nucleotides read TGTGCCAGCAGCTTACTAGCAGGGCAGGGAGGTCAGCCCCAGCATTTT. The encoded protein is CASSLLAGQGGQPQHF.

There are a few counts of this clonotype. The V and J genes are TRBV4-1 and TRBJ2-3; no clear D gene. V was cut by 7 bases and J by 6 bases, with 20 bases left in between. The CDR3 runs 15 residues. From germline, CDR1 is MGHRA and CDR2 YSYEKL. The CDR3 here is CASTKEPNSPDTQYF. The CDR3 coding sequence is TGCGCCAGCACCAAAGAACCCAACAGCCCGGATACGCAGTATTTT.

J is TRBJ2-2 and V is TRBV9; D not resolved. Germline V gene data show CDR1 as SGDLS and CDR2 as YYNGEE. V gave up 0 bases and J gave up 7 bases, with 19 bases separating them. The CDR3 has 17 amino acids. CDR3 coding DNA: TGTGCCAGCAGCGTAGGCGCGCTGGCTCCGATCGGCGGGGAGCTGTTTTTT. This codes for CASSVGALAPIGGELFF.

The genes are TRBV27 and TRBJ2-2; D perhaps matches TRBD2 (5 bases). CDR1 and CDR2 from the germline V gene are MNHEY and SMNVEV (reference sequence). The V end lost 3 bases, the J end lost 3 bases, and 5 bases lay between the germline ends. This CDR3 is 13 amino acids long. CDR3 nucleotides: TGTGCCAGCAGTTTCGGGGACACCGGGGAGCTGTTTTTT. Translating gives CASSFGDTGELFF.

The CDR3 spells CASSQGHLYTDTQYF. The CDR3 DNA reads TGTGCCAGCAGCCAGGGCCACCTCTACACAGATACGCAGTATTTT. This chain joins TRBV3-1 and TRBJ2-3; D not resolved. The germline CDR1 and CDR2 sequences are LGHDT and YNNKEL (reference sequence). CDR3 length equals 15 residues. Between the trimmed V and J ends, which lost 3 bases and 2 bases, there was a span of 12 bases.